These T cell receptor beta chains were read from a single sample in a study of T cell changes during pregnancy in multiple sclerosis. Here immunoSEQ multiplex PCR was the method, and the copy in TCRdb shows in-frame clones only, minus some. Seen here are fewer than 65,000 clones, 90% observed once, and the top ten hold over 3%. Sequencing used peripheral blood, obtained in the first trimester of pregnancy. These receptors all stem from a female donor in good health, enrolled as a control in a pregnancy study. Both conserved end residues are part of each CDR3. The D gene is left open where the match is weak. Size is stated for part of the rows, as once, few or many counts, or as a class when the clone is expanded.

clone size	D gene	V gene	J gene	CDR3 protein	CDR3 DNA
NA	NA	TRBV5-1	TRBJ2-3	CASSLGQSSTDTQYF	TGCGCCAGCAGCTTGGGACAGTCTAGCACAGATACGCAGTATTTT
few	TRBD2	TRBV4-2	TRBJ2-5	CASSPGTSGQETQYF	TGTGCCAGCAGCCCCGGGACTAGCGGCCAAGAGACCCAGTACTTC
NA	NA	TRBV7-2	TRBJ1-1	CASSLVQGMNTEAFF	TGTGCCAGCAGCTTAGTCCAGGGCATGAACACTGAAGCTTTCTTT
NA	NA	TRBV4-3	TRBJ1-2	CASSQDRGLGYGYTF	TGCGCCAGCAGCCAAGATCGGGGTTTGGGCTATGGCTACACCTTC
NA	NA	TRBV2	TRBJ1-1	CASTRGNTEAFF	TGTGCCAGCACCCGGGGGAACACTGAAGCTTTCTTT
NA	NA	TRBV6-5	TRBJ2-2	CASSSDTGELFF	TGTGCCAGCAGTTCGGACACCGGGGAGCTGTTTTTT
NA	NA	TRBV4-1	TRBJ2-3	CASSQTGVATDTQYF	TGCGCCAGCAGCCAAACGGGGGTAGCCACAGATACGCAGTATTTT
NA	NA	TRBV5-5	TRBJ2-3	CASSSPGPGTDTQYF	TGTGCCAGCAGCTCCCCCGGGCCGGGGACAGATACGCAGTATTTT
NA	NA	TRBV4-1	TRBJ1-5	CASSQDVRGNQPQHF	TGCGCCAGCAGCCAAGATGTGAGGGGCAATCAGCCCCAGCATTTT
NA	NA	TRBV19	TRBJ2-3	CASSTRDFSTDTQYF	TGTGCCAGTAGTACCCGGGACTTCAGCACAGATACGCAGTATTTT
NA	TRBD2	TRBV6-1	TRBJ2-2	CASSETPVGAGVIGELFF	TGTGCCAGCAGTGAGACCCCCGTAGGAGCGGGAGTAATCGGGGAGCTGTTTTTT
once	NA	TRBV30	TRBJ1-2	CAWSVGLSYGYTF	TGTGCCTGGAGTGTGGGACTGAGCTATGGCTACACCTTC
NA	NA	TRBV7-3	TRBJ1-2	CASSEGDGYGYTF	TGTGCCAGCAGCGAGGGGGACGGTTATGGCTACACCTTC
NA	TRBD1	TRBV7-2	TRBJ1-2	CASSTRQGFYGYTF	TGTGCCAGCAGCACGAGACAGGGCTTCTATGGCTACACCTTC
NA	TRBD1	TRBV18	TRBJ2-3	CASSPSGQGKDTQYF	TGTGCCAGCTCACCATCCGGACAGGGGAAAGATACGCAGTATTTT
NA	TRBD1	TRBV12-5	TRBJ2-7	CASRDRDSYEQYF	TGTGCTAGCCGGGACAGGGATTCCTACGAGCAGTACTTC
NA	TRBD2	TRBV4-3	TRBJ2-1	CASSQDLAGGRNEQFF	TGCGCCAGCAGCCAAGATCTAGCGGGGGGTAGAAATGAGCAGTTCTTC
NA	NA	TRBV2	TRBJ1-5	CASSEEGRGQPQHF	TGTGCCAGCAGTGAGGAGGGGAGAGGTCAGCCCCAGCATTTT
NA	NA	TRBV19	TRBJ2-2	CASSIWDFNIGELFF	TGTGCCAGTAGTATATGGGACTTTAATATCGGGGAGCTGTTTTTT
NA	NA	TRBV9	TRBJ1-2	CASSPQGANYGYTF	TGTGCCAGCAGCCCTCAAGGGGCTAACTATGGCTACACCTTC
NA	TRBD1	TRBV5-1	TRBJ2-3	CASSLAQREGALYTQYF	TGCGCCAGCAGCTTGGCCCAGCGTGAGGGGGCATTATATACGCAGTATTTT
NA	TRBD1	TRBV28	TRBJ2-2	CASSLFWDRGRPSNTGELFF	TGTGCCAGCAGTTTATTCTGGGACAGGGGCCGCCCTTCCAACACCGGGGAGCTGTTTTTT
NA	TRBD2	TRBV7-2	TRBJ2-2	CASSPEGGRTGELFF	TGTGCCAGCAGCCCGGAGGGCGGGAGAACCGGGGAGCTGTTTTTT
NA	TRBD1	TRBV5-4	TRBJ2-3	CASSPGQQDRTDTQYF	TGTGCCAGCAGCCCGGGACAGCAGGATAGGACAGATACGCAGTATTTT
once	TRBD2	TRBV27	TRBJ2-2	CASSFGGVEGTGELFF	TGTGCCAGCAGTTTTGGGGGGGTGGAGGGGACCGGGGAGCTGTTTTTT
once	TRBD2	TRBV5-6	TRBJ2-3	CASSPASGGAKDTQYF	TGTGCCAGCAGCCCTGCTAGCGGGGGGGCAAAAGATACGCAGTATTTT
NA	TRBD2	TRBV19	TRBJ2-2	CASSIDPWSTSGANTGELFF	TGTGCCAGTAGTATAGATCCTTGGTCGACGAGCGGGGCGAACACCGGGGAGCTGTTTTTT
NA	NA	TRBV7-9	TRBJ2-3	CASTPVGGRTDTQYF	TGTGCCAGCACCCCGGTCGGAGGTAGGACAGATACGCAGTATTTT
NA	TRBD1	TRBV7-8	TRBJ1-1	CASSKGQLNTEAFF	TGTGCCAGCAGCAAGGGACAGCTGAACACTGAAGCTTTCTTT